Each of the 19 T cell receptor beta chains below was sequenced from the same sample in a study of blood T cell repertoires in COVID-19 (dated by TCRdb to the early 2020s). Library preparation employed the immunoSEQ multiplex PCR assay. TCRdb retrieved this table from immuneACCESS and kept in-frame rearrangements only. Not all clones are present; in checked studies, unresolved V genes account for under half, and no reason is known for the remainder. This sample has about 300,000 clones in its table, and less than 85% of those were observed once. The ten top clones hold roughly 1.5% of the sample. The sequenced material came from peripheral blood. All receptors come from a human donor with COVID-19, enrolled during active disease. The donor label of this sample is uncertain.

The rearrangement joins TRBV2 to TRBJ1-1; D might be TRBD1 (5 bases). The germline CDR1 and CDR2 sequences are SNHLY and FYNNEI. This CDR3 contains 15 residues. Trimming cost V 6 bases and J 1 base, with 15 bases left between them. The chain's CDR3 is CASSETGTGNTEAFF. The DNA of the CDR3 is TGTGCCAGCAGCGAAACCGGGACTGGGAACACTGAAGCTTTCTTT.

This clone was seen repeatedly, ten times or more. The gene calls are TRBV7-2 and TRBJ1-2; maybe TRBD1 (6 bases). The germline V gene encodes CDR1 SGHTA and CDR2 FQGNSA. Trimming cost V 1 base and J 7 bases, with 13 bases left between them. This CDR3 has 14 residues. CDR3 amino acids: CASSLGTGLGGYTF. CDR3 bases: TGTGCCAGCAGCTTAGGAACAGGGTTGGGTGGCTACACCTTC.

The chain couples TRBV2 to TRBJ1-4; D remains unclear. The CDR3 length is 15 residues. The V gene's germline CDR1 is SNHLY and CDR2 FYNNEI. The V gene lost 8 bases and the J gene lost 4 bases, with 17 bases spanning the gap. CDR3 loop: CASDAQDFHNEKLFF. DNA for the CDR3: TGTGCCAGCGATGCCCAAGACTTTCATAATGAAAAACTGTTTTTT.

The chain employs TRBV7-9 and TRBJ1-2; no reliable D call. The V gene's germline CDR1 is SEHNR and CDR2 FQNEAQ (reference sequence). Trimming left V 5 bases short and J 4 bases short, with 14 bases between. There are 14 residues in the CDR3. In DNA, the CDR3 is TGTGCCAGCAGCCCCTTGGAGGGCGTCTATGGCTACACCTTC. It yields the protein CASSPLEGVYGYTF. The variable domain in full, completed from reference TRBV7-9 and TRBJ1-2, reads DTGVSQNPRHKITKRGQNVTFRCDPISEHNRLYWYRQTLGQGPEFLTYFQNEAQLEKSRLLSDRFSAERPKGSFSTLEIQRTEQGDSAMYLCASSPLEGVYGYTFGSGTRLTVV.

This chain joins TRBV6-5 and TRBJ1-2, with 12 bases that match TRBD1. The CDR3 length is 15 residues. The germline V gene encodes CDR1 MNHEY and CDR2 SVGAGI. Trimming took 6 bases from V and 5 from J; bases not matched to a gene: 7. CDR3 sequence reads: CASRGQGARWYGYTF. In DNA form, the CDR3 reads TGTGCCAGCAGGGGACAGGGGGCGAGGTGGTATGGCTACACCTTC.

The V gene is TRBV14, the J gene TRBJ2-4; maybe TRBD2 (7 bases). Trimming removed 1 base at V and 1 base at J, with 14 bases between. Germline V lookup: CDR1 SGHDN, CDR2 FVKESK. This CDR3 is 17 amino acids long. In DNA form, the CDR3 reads TGTGCCAGCAGCCAAGGGAAGGGGGGGGCGGCCAAAAACATTCAGTACTTC. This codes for CASSQGKGGAAKNIQYF.

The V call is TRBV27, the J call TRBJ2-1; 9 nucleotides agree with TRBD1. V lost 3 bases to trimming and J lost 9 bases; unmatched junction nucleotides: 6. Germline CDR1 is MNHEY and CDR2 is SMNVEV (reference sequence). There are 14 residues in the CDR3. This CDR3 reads CASSFLQGAVEQFF. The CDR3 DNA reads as TGTGCCAGCAGTTTCCTACAGGGGGCGGTTGAGCAGTTCTTC.

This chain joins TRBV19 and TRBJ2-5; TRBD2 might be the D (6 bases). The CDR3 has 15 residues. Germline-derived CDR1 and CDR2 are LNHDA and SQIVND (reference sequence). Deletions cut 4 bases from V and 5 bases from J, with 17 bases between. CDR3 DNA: TGTGCCAGTAGTAAGCGGGCCGGTATGTCGGAGACCCAGTACTTC. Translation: CASSKRAGMSETQYF.

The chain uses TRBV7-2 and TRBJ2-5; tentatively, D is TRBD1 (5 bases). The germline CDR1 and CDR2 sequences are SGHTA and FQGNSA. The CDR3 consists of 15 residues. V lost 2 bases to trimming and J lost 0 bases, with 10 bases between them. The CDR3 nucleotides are TGTGCCAGCAGCTTAACAGGAAGTGACCAAGAGACCCAGTACTTC. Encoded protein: CASSLTGSDQETQYF.

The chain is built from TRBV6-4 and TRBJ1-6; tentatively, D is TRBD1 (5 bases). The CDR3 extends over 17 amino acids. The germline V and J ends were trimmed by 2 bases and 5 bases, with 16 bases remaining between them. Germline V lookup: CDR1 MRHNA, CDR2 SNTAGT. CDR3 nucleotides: TGTGCCAGCAGTGACCTTGCAGGAAGGGGTCATAATTCACCCCTCCACTTT. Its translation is CASSDLAGRGHNSPLHF.

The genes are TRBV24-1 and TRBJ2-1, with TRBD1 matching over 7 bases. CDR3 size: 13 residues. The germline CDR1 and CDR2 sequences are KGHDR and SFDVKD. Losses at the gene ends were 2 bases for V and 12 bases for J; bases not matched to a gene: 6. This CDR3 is CATSDSYRGTQFF. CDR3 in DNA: TGTGCCACCAGTGATTCCTACAGGGGAACGCAGTTCTTC.

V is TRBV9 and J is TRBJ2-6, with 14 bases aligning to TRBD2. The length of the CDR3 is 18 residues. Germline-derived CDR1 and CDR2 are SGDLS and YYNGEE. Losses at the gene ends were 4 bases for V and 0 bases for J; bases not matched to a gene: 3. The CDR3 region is CASSSGTSGSSGANVLTF. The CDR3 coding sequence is TGTGCCAGCAGCTCCGGGACTAGCGGGAGCTCTGGGGCCAACGTCCTGACTTTC.

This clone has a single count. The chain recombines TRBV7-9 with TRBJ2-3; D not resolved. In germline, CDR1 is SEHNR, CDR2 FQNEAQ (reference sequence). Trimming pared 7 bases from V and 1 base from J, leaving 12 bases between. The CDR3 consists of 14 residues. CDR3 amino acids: CASTNLLRTDTQYF. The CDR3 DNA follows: TGTGCCAGCACCAACCTACTTCGCACAGATACGCAGTATTTT.

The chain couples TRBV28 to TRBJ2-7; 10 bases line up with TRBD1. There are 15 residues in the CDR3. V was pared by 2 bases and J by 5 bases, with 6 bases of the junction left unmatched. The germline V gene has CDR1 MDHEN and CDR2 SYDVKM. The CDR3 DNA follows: TGTGCCAGCAGTTTAGGGACAGGGGCCCTAGACGAGCAGTACTTC. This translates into CASSLGTGALDEQYF. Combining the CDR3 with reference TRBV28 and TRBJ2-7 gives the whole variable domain DVKVTQSSRYLVKRTGEKVFLECVQDMDHENMFWYRQDPGLGLRLIYFSYDVKMKEKGDIPEGYSVSREKKERFSLILESASTNQTSMYLCASSLGTGALDEQYFGPGTRLTVT.

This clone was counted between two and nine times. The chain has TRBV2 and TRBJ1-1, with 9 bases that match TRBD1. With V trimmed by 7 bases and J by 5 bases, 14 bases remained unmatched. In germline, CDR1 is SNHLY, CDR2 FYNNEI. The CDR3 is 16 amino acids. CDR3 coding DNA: TGTGCCAGCACCGACTTATTGGGACAGGGCAGTACTGAAGCTTTCTTT. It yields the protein CASTDLLGQGSTEAFF. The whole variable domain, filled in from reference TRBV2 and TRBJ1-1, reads EPEVTQTPSHQVTQMGQEVILRCVPISNHLYFYWYRQILGQKVEFLVSFYNNEISEKSEIFDDQFSVERPDGSNFTLKIRSTKLEDSAMYFCASTDLLGQGSTEAFFGQGTRLTVV.

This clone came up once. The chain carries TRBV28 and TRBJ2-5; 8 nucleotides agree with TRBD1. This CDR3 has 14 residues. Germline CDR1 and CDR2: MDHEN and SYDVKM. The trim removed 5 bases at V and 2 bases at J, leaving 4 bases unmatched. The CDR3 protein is CASSQQGVQETQYF. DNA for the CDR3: TGTGCCAGCAGTCAACAGGGGGTTCAAGAGACCCAGTACTTC.

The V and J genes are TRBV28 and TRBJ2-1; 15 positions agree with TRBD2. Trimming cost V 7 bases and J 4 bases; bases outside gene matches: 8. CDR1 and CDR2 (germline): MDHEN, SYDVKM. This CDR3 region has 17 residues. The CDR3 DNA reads TGTGCCAGCACCTCCCCCGGGACTAGCGGGAGGTACAATGAGCAGTTCTTC. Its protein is CASTSPGTSGRYNEQFF.

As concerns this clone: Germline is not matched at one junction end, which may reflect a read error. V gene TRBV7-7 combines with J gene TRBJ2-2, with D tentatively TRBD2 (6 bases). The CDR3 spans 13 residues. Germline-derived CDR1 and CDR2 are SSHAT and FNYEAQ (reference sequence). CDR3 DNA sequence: TGTGCTAGCACCCCCGTGGAGGGCGGGGAGCTGTTTTTT. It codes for CASTPVEGGELFF.

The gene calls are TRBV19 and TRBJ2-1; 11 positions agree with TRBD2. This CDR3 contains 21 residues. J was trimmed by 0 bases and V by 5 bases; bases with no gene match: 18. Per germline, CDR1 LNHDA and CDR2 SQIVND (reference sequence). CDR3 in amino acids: CASSRTHMGTSGPSSYNEQFF. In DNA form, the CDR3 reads TGTGCCAGTAGTCGAACCCACATGGGGACTAGCGGCCCCAGCTCCTACAATGAGCAGTTCTTC.